Below are 11 T cell receptor beta chains sequenced from a single sample in a study of shared clonotypes between healthy human individuals. Clones were read by immunoSEQ multiplex PCR, and TCRdb kept only the in-frame ones, dropping some. This sample has over 2 million clones, with 90% to 95% found just once. The sequenced sample consisted of naive CD4+ T cells sorted from blood. The subset here: CD45RA+ positively selected. The receptor set was obtained from a man between 18 and 29 years old in good health.

This clone was counted once. The chain employs TRBV9 and TRBJ1-3, with TRBD1 identical over 11 bases. CDR1 is SGDLS, CDR2 YYNGEE, per germline. This CDR3 has 16 residues. The V gene end was trimmed by 6 bases and the J gene end by 3 bases; junction bases not matched to a gene: 8. CDR3 DNA sequence: TGTGCCAGCAACCTAGGACAGGGGGCTGATGGAAACACCATATATTTT. This codes for CASNLGQGADGNTIYF. The variable domain in full, completed from reference TRBV9 and TRBJ1-3, reads DSGVTQTPKHLITATGQRVTLRCSPRSGDLSVYWYQQSLDQGLQFLIQYYNGEERAKGNILERFSAQQFPDLHSELNLSSLELGDSALYFCASNLGQGADGNTIYFGEGSWLTVV.

This clone appeared once. The J gene is TRBJ2-1, the V gene TRBV9; maybe TRBD2 (5 bases). The CDR3 is 14 amino acids. V dropped 4 bases and J dropped 8 bases, with 16 bases sitting between them. Per the germline V gene, CDR1 is SGDLS and CDR2 is YYNGEE. The CDR3 sequence: CASSPDLHEYEQFF. The CDR3 DNA is TGTGCCAGCAGCCCGGACTTACACGAGTATGAGCAGTTCTTC.

The chain uses TRBV7-8 and TRBJ2-7, with 7 nucleotides matching TRBD2. The CDR3 sequence is 16 residues long. CDR1 and CDR2 (germline): SGHVS, FQNEAQ. The V and J ends lost 2 bases and 2 bases, in that order; junction bases with no gene match: 9. The CDR3 DNA is TGTGCCAGCAGCTTAATGGTCTCTAGCGGAACCTACGAGCAGTACTTC. The encoded protein is CASSLMVSSGTYEQYF.

The chain has TRBV11-3 and TRBJ2-5; TRBD2 matches at 8 bases. V trimming: 5 bases; J trimming: 1 base; junction bases outside the gene matches: 9. Per the germline V gene, CDR1 is SGHNT and CDR2 is YENEEA. The length of the CDR3 is 16 residues. CDR3: CASSPKDLAGQETQYF. The DNA of the CDR3 is TGTGCCAGCAGCCCCAAGGATCTAGCGGGCCAAGAGACCCAGTACTTC. Full variable domain (remainder filled in from reference TRBV11-3 and TRBJ2-5): EAGVVQSPRYKIIEKKQPVAFWCNPISGHNTLYWYLQNLGQGPELLIRYENEEAVDDSQLPKDRFSAERLKGVDSTLKIQPAELGDSAVYLCASSPKDLAGQETQYFGPGTRLLVL.

This sequence joins TRBV5-5 and TRBJ2-1; a weak D match, TRBD2 (6 bases). This CDR3 comprises 15 residues. The ends were cut back, 0 bases at V and 4 bases at J, with 11 bases in the middle. The germline gives CDR1 SGHKS, CDR2 YYEKEE (reference sequence). As DNA, the CDR3 is TGTGCCAGCAGCTTGGTGGAGGGACCATACAATGAGCAGTTCTTC. It is translated as CASSLVEGPYNEQFF.

The genes are TRBV5-3 and TRBJ2-1, with 10 positions matching TRBD1. TRBV5-3 is given ORF status, its function remaining uncertain. The CDR3 is 19 residues long. Unmatched junction bases numbered 13, after V lost 2 bases and J lost 2 bases. CDR3 bases: TGTGCCAGAAGCTTTGAAAACGAGCCCGGGACAGGGGCCTACAATGAGCAGTTCTTC. Translation gives CARSFENEPGTGAYNEQFF.

The chain recombines TRBV9 with TRBJ2-1; possible D gene TRBD1, 6 bases. The CDR3 covers 17 residues. The V gene's germline CDR1 is SGDLS and CDR2 YYNGEE. With 4 bases removed from V and 2 bases from J, the gap between germline ends came to 19 bases. CDR3 region: CASSPRGQGSTYNEQFF. The CDR3 DNA reads as TGTGCCAGCAGCCCTAGGGGTCAGGGGTCCACCTACAATGAGCAGTTCTTC.

The CDR3 DNA follows: TGTGCCAGCAGCGCCTCCTTAGGGGACGGCTACACCTTC. It is translated as CASSASLGDGYTF. The chain uses TRBV21-1 and TRBJ1-2. TRBV21-1 is labeled a pseudogene. The CDR3 has 13 residues.

The genes are TRBV9 and TRBJ1-5, with 8 bases that match TRBD1. Trimming at V came to 5 bases and at J to 6 bases, leaving 7 bases not matched to a gene. The CDR3 spans 14 residues. Germline values: CDR1 SGDLS, CDR2 YYNGEE. The CDR3 loop reads CASSQTGEIQPQHF. The DNA of the CDR3 is TGTGCCAGCAGTCAGACAGGGGAAATTCAGCCCCAGCATTTT.

The chain uses TRBV5-1 and TRBJ2-2, with 8 nucleotides matching TRBD1. Germline assignment: CDR1 SGHRS and CDR2 YFSETQ. Trimming at V came to 0 bases and at J to 2 bases, leaving 9 bases not matched to a gene. There are 18 residues in the CDR3. Here the CDR3 DNA reads TGCGCCAGCAGCTTGGTCCCCGGACAGGGAGGTAACACCGGGGAGCTGTTTTTT. Translated, it gives CASSLVPGQGGNTGELFF.

The rearrangement links TRBV10-3 to TRBJ1-5; D uncertain. V dropped 1 base and J dropped 3 bases, with 4 bases sitting between them. In germline, CDR1 is ENHRY, CDR2 SYGVKD. This CDR3 is 13 amino acids long. CDR3 sequence reads: CAISEFPNQPQHF. In DNA, the CDR3 is TGTGCCATCAGTGAGTTCCCCAATCAGCCCCAGCATTTT.